This TCR beta chain emerged from a study of identical twins. Notes on the study in general: Cross-sectional statistical analysis, not tracking of the same donors, underpinned the conclusions.

MiXCR, run by TCRdb on the 5' RACE reads, gives a single entry per CDR3 protein. The sample lists 420,000 or so distinct CDR3 sequences; 18% were seen once. The CDR3 runs 21 residues. Trimming took 1 base from V and 0 from J; bases not matched to a gene: 11. The germline V gene encodes CDR1 MNHEY and CDR2 SVGEGT. This clonotype was seen a handful of times. Its antigen is unidentified. The receptor's source is a man between 50 and 59 years old in good health. The sample taken for sequencing was naive T cells sorted from blood. This chain joins TRBV6-2 or TRBV6-3 and TRBJ2-1, with 14 bases matching TRBD2. The CDR3 DNA reads as TGTGCCAGCAGTTACTACACAGGGACTAGCGGGAGACCGAGCTCCTACAATGAGCAGTTCTTC. As protein: CASSYYTGTSGRPSSYNEQFF.